The 23 T cell receptor beta chains below were found in one sample sequenced in a study of blood T cell repertoires in COVID-19. Some clones are missing from TCRdb's copy, which holds only in-frame ones; the method was immunoSEQ multiplex PCR. The table shows approximately 45,000 clones, with 65% to 90% occurring only once. Sequenced sample: peripheral blood. Source of these receptors: an elderly woman with acute or convalescent COVID-19.

The chain uses TRBV7-9 and TRBJ1-1, with D possibly matching TRBD1 (5 bases). Trimming pared 1 base from V and 2 bases from J, leaving 8 bases between. Germline V lookup: CDR1 SEHNR, CDR2 FQNEAQ (reference sequence). This CDR3 comprises 14 residues. CDR3 bases: TGTGCCAGCAGCTTAGAGGGGCTAAACACTGAAGCTTTCTTT. It specifies CASSLEGLNTEAFF.

This rearrangement joins TRBV5-1 to TRBJ2-1, with no clear D. This CDR3 region has 14 residues. V was cut by 4 bases and J by 3 bases, with 11 bases left in between. The germline gives CDR1 SGHRS, CDR2 YFSETQ. The CDR3 protein is CASSPSVYYNEQFF. DNA for the CDR3: TGCGCCAGCAGCCCCTCGGTCTACTACAATGAGCAGTTCTTC. The entire variable domain, with the rest obtained from reference TRBV5-1 and TRBJ2-1, is as follows: KAGVTQTPRYLIKTRGQQVTLSCSPISGHRSVSWYQQTPGQGLQFLFEYFSETQRNKGNFPGRFSGRQFSNSRSEMNVSTLELGDSALYLCASSPSVYYNEQFFGPGTRLTVL.

This clone has more than one count but fewer than ten. The chain is built from TRBV23-1 and TRBJ2-7; TRBD1 matches at 9 bases. TRBV23-1 is labeled an ORF, and its function is uncertain. J gave up 8 bases and V 8 bases, and 4 bases lay outside the gene matches. This CDR3 comprises 11 residues. CDR3 nucleotide sequence: TGCGCCAGCCGGGACAGGGTGAAGCAGTACTTC. This gives the protein CASRDRVKQYF.

The genes are TRBV27 and TRBJ1-1; 7 bases line up with TRBD1. The V and J ends lost 3 bases and 1 base, in that order; junction bases with no gene match: 8. Germline assignment: CDR1 MNHEY and CDR2 SMNVEV (reference sequence). The CDR3 has 16 residues. CDR3 sequence: CASSFLTGQGNTEAFF. The CDR3 nucleotides read TGTGCCAGCAGTTTTTTGACAGGGCAGGGGAACACTGAAGCTTTCTTT.

This clone turned up a few times. The V and J genes are TRBV29-1 and TRBJ1-1; D unresolved. Germline values: CDR1 SQVTM, CDR2 ANQGSEA. This CDR3 is 14 amino acids long. V lost 8 bases and J 1 base, leaving 17 bases between the germline ends. CDR3 in DNA: TGCAGCTGCCGAAGAGGGCGGGGGAACACTGAAGCTTTCTTT. Translating it yields CSCRRGRGNTEAFF.

The rearrangement uses TRBV7-2 and TRBJ1-1; D is ambiguous. In germline, CDR1 is SGHTA, CDR2 FQGNSA. Trimming stripped 2 bases from V and 7 bases from J, with 11 bases between. The CDR3 covers 13 residues. CDR3 in DNA: TGTGCCAGCAGCTTAAGGAGCGCCTATGAAGCTTTCTTT. This translates into CASSLRSAYEAFF.

The chain carries TRBV19 and TRBJ1-5; 10 nucleotides match TRBD1. Looked up from germline, CDR1 is LNHDA and CDR2 is SQIVND (reference sequence). With 5 bases clipped from V and 3 bases from J, the junction kept 4 bases outside the gene matches. The CDR3 runs 15 residues. The CDR3 region is CASSAGQGLNQPQHF. DNA of the CDR3: TGTGCCAGTAGTGCGGGACAGGGGCTCAATCAGCCCCAGCATTTT.

V and J are TRBV5-1 and TRBJ1-6, with no clear D. The CDR3 is 16 amino acids. CDR1 is SGHRS, CDR2 YFSETQ, per germline. Trimming pared 4 bases from V and 6 bases from J, leaving 17 bases between. The CDR3, as DNA: TGCGCCAGCAGCGCTCAGACTCCACGGGGTAATTCACCCCTCCACTTT. It yields the protein CASSAQTPRGNSPLHF.

The chain links TRBV7-9 to TRBJ1-5; D possibly corresponds to TRBD1 (6 bases). V was trimmed by 1 base and J by 6 bases, leaving 13 bases between them. The length of the CDR3 is 15 residues. Germline V gene data show CDR1 as SEHNR and CDR2 as FQNEAQ (reference sequence). The CDR3 here is CASSLDAGAVQPQHF. CDR3 nucleotide sequence: TGTGCCAGCAGCTTAGACGCAGGGGCTGTTCAGCCCCAGCATTTT.

The rearrangement uses TRBV30 and TRBJ1-1; D gene unclear. The V gene lost 0 bases and the J gene lost 5 bases, with 10 bases spanning the gap. The CDR3 is made up of 13 amino acids. CDR1 is GTSNPN, CDR2 SVGIG, per germline (reference sequence). For the CDR3, the DNA is TGTGCCTGGAGTGTACGGAGGGATACTGAAGCTTTCTTT. Protein sequence: CAWSVRRDTEAFF. The whole variable domain, filled in from reference TRBV30 and TRBJ1-1, reads SQTIHQWPATLVQPVGSPLSLECTVEGTSNPNLYWYRQAAGRGLQLLFYSVGIGQISSEVPQNLSASRPQDRQFILSSKKLLLSDSGFYLCAWSVRRDTEAFFGQGTRLTVV.

The chain has TRBV7-9 and TRBJ2-5; 8 bases map to TRBD2. V shed 2 bases and J 2 bases; nucleotides not matched to a gene: 1. Germline lookup yields CDR1 SEHNR and CDR2 FQNEAQ (reference sequence). This CDR3 contains 14 residues. The CDR3, as DNA: TGTGCCAGCAGCTTACCTAGCGGGCAAGAGACCCAGTACTTC. Its translation: CASSLPSGQETQYF.

V usage is TRBV7-2 and J usage is TRBJ1-2, with 7 bases fitting TRBD1. The CDR3 length is 14 residues. From germline, CDR1 is SGHTA and CDR2 FQGNSA. V gave up 3 bases and J gave up 7 bases; unmatched junction bases: 8. CDR3 sequence (DNA): TGTGCCAGCAGCTTGATCTCAGGGGGGAGTGGCTACACCTTC. Translation: CASSLISGGSGYTF.

This clone was detected only a few times. The CDR3 is CASSLRGQGAHYGYTF. For the CDR3, the DNA is TGTGCCAGCAGTTTACGAGGTCAGGGGGCCCACTATGGCTACACCTTC. V gene TRBV27 combines with J gene TRBJ1-2; the match to TRBD1 covers 8 bases. Per the germline V gene, CDR1 is MNHEY and CDR2 is SMNVEV (reference sequence). V was clipped by 2 bases and J by 3 bases; unmatched bases: 8. CDR3 length: 16 residues.

The chain carries TRBV2 and TRBJ2-7; D uncertain. V was shortened by 6 bases and J by 1 base, with 10 bases between the two germline ends. CDR3 size: 13 residues. Germline loops: CDR1 SNHLY, CDR2 FYNNEI. The chain's CDR3 is CASSYDISYEQYF. The CDR3 nucleotides read TGTGCCAGCAGCTACGACATATCCTACGAGCAGTACTTC.

CDR3 sequence (DNA): TGTGCCAGCAGCCAACAGGGCGGCCATGAGCAGTTCTTC. Translation gives CASSQQGGHEQFF. The chain combines TRBV14 with TRBJ2-1; a weak D match, TRBD1 (5 bases). V was cut by 2 bases and J by 8 bases, with 10 bases left in between. This CDR3 contains 13 residues. Per the germline V gene, CDR1 is SGHDN and CDR2 is FVKESK.

V is TRBV18 and J is TRBJ1-3; TRBD1 matches 7 bases. The CDR3 consists of 14 residues. Germline CDR1 reads KGHSH; CDR2 reads LQKENI. V shed 5 bases and J 3 bases; nucleotides not matched to a gene: 4. The CDR3 loop is CASSADRVGNTIYF. The DNA for the CDR3 is TGTGCCAGCTCAGCAGACAGGGTTGGAAACACCATATATTTT.

The J gene is TRBJ2-2, the V gene TRBV11-3; D unresolved. V was trimmed by 5 bases and J by 3 bases, leaving 7 bases between them. There are 13 residues in the CDR3. From germline, CDR1 is SGHNT and CDR2 YENEEA. In nucleotides, the CDR3 is TGTGCCAGCAGCCCAGAATACACCGGGGAGCTGTTTTTT. This encodes CASSPEYTGELFF.

In nucleotides, the CDR3 is TGTGCCAGCAGGACTAGACAGGGAGATGAAAAACTGTTTTTT. Protein product: CASRTRQGDEKLFF. The chain combines TRBV2 with TRBJ1-4, with 7 bases fitting TRBD1. V lost 6 bases and J lost 6; bases outside the gene matches: 7. Germline values: CDR1 SNHLY, CDR2 FYNNEI. The CDR3 spans 14 residues. The full variable domain, completed using reference TRBV2 and TRBJ1-4, is EPEVTQTPSHQVTQMGQEVILRCVPISNHLYFYWYRQILGQKVEFLVSFYNNEISEKSEIFDDQFSVERPDGSNFTLKIRSTKLEDSAMYFCASRTRQGDEKLFFGSGTQLSVL.

The chain has TRBV12-3 or TRBV12-4 and TRBJ1-2; no clear D. V was shortened by 2 bases and J by 8 bases, with 6 bases between the two germline ends. The CDR3 covers 11 residues. The CDR3 nucleotides are TGTGCCAGCAGTTTAACGGAGGGCTACACCTTC. Protein product: CASSLTEGYTF.

This rearrangement joins TRBV4-2 to TRBJ1-1, with 12 positions matching TRBD1. Germline V gene sequence: CDR1 LGHNA, CDR2 YNFKEQ. This CDR3 has 17 residues. V was clipped by 0 bases and J by 3 bases; unmatched bases: 5. The CDR3 is CASSQDRDRGLYTEAFF. As DNA, the CDR3 is TGTGCCAGCAGCCAAGATAGGGACAGGGGGCTATACACTGAAGCTTTCTTT.

The chain recombines TRBV3-1 (or the pseudogene TRBV3-2) with TRBJ2-7; TRBD1 matches 8 bases. V shed 4 bases and J 7 bases; nucleotides not matched to a gene: 9. The CDR3 runs 14 residues. CDR1 is LGHDT, CDR2 YNNKEL, per germline (reference sequence). The CDR3 DNA reads TGTGCCAGCAGCCTCAGCAGGGGGCCGGGGGAGCAGTACTTC. As protein: CASSLSRGPGEQYF.

The V gene is TRBV5-5, the J gene TRBJ1-1; no firm D call. The CDR3 runs 13 residues. V lost 2 bases and J 0 bases, leaving 5 bases between the germline ends. CDR1 and CDR2 from the germline V gene are SGHKS and YYEKEE (reference sequence). The CDR3 nucleotides are TGTGCCAGCAGCTTAGGAGTGAACACTGAAGCTTTCTTT. Translation: CASSLGVNTEAFF.

This chain links TRBV30 with TRBJ2-5, with 10 bases lining up with TRBD2. V shed 2 bases and J 5 bases; nucleotides not matched to a gene: 5. The CDR3 runs 14 residues. The germline gives CDR1 GTSNPN, CDR2 SVGIG (reference sequence). The DNA for the CDR3 is TGTGCCTGGAGTCTAGCGGGGGTCTCCGAGACCCAGTACTTC. Amino acids: CAWSLAGVSETQYF.